Sequencing of this T cell receptor (beta chain) was carried out in a study of T cell changes during pregnancy in multiple sclerosis. J gave up 5 bases and V 5 bases, and 7 bases lay outside the gene matches. This CDR3 spans 15 amino acids. Germline CDR1 MNHEY, CDR2 SMNVEV (reference sequence). This table comes from immunoSEQ multiplex PCR, and its TCRdb copy is limited to in-frame clones, with some not included. The table includes around 70,000 clones, 80% to 95% detected once. The chain links TRBV27 to TRBJ2-7, with 12 bases fitting TRBD2. The sequence came from a female donor with multiple sclerosis, enrolled in a pregnancy study. Material: CD4+ T cells from peripheral blood mononuclear cells, obtained after pregnancy. The CDR3 loop is CASSLRLAGADEQYF. The CDR3 region has the DNA TGTGCCAGCAGTCTCCGACTAGCGGGAGCCGACGAGCAGTACTTC.